The clone carrying this TCR beta chain was found a few times. As yet, its antigen is unknown. The source of the sample is a study of T-cell reconstitution after alpha-beta-depleted transplantation in children. Study findings and constraints: The study reportedly traced alpha-beta T cells about two months after transplant to several hundred expanded graft clones. Surviving recipient T cells and thymic progenitors underlay high day-60 TCRbeta diversity in some patients. From newly produced T cells came most of the T-cell counts and diversity one year after transplant.

TCRbeta library preparation incorporated unique molecular identifiers. TCRdb fed the PCR reads into MiXCR, producing one record per CDR3 protein. The sample carries approximately 500,000 distinct CDR3 sequences, over 25% recorded once. The germline V gene has CDR1 LGHDT and CDR2 YNNKEL (reference sequence). The ends lost 0 bases at V and 11 bases at J; junction bases unmatched: 5. The CDR3 has 13 residues. This receptor was obtained from a boy younger than two with Wiskott-Aldrich syndrome, due to receive a stem cell transplant. The material sequenced was PBMCs, taken before TCRalphabeta/CD19-depleted stem cell transplant. This chain connects TRBV3-1 to TRBJ1-1; TRBD1 aligns across 8 bases. The CDR3 DNA sequence: TGTGCCAGCAGCCAAGATAGTCGGGACAGGGCTTTCTTT. It encodes CASSQDSRDRAFF.